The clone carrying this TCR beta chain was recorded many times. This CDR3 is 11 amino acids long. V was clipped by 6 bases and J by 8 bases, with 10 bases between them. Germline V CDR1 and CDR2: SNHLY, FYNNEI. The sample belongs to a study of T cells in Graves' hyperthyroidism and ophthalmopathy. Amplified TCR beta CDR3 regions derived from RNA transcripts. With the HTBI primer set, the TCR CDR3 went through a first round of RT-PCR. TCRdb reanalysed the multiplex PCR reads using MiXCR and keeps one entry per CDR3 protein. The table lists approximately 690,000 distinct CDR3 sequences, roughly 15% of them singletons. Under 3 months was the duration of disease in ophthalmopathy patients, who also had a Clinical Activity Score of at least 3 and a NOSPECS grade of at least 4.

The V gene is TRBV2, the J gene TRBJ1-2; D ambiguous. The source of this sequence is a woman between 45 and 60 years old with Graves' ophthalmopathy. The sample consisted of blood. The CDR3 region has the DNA TGTGCCAGCAGGACATCCTTGGGCTACACCTTC. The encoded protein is CASRTSLGYTF.